In its sample, the clone carrying this TCR beta chain was seen a few times. Its antigen remains unidentified. Via MiXCR, TCRdb re-called the 5' RACE reads, giving one row per CDR3 protein. Here the sample spans 1.5 million or so distinct CDR3 sequences, under 35% being singletons. The data are from a study of identical twins. General observations from the study: Beta out-of-frame sequences showed weaker excess sharing between twins. For monozygotic twins, models underestimated out-of-frame TCR alpha sharing. Cord blood beta clonotypes that were abundant carried fewer insertions, and memory repertoires showed no such trend. Donors were not followed over many years; analysis was cross-sectional.

Trimming cost V 4 bases and J 8 bases, with 10 bases left between them. This CDR3 comprises 12 residues. The germline V gene encodes CDR1 SGHRS and CDR2 YFSETQ. Sequencing was performed on cord blood. This receptor was identified in a newborn girl in good health. This chain joins TRBV5-1 and TRBJ2-1; no firm D call. CDR3 DNA: TGCGCCAGCAGCCCCGACGCTTATGAGCAGTTCTTC. This codes for CASSPDAYEQFF.